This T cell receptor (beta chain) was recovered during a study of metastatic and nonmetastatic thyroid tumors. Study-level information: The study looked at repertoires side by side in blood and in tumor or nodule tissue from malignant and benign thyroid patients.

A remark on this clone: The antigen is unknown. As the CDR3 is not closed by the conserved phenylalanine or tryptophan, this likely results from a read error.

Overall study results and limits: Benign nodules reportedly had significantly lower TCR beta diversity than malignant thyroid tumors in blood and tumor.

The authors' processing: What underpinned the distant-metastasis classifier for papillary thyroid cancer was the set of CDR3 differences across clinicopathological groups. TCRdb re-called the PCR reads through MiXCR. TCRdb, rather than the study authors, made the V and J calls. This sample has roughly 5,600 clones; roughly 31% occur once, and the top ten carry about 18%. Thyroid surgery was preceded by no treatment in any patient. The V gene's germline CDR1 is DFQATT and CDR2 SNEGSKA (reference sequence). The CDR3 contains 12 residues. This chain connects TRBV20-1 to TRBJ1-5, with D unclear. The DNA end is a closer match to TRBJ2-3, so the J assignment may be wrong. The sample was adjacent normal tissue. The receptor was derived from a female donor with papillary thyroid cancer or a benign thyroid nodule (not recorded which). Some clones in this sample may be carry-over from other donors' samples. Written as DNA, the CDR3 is TGCAGTGCTAGAATAGGAAGTCAGCCCCAGTATTCT. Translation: CSARIGSQPQYS.